The T cell receptor beta chain under discussion was sequenced for a study of blood T cells in healthy people across ages. In this sample, this clonotype turned up a few times. Germline V gene data show CDR1 as DFQATT and CDR2 as SNEGSKA (reference sequence). The CDR3 has 15 residues. V was pared by 7 bases and J by 2 bases, with 13 bases of the junction left unmatched. Using a J-beta primer mix together with a sample-barcoded 5' primer, a second PCR was run for roughly 6 to 11 cycles. TCRdb re-analysed the 5' RACE reads in MiXCR, keeping a single row per CDR3 protein. The sample includes 1 million or so distinct CDR3 sequences, under 30% of them seen just once. The same specimen was also included in a second study, on T cells of mothers and their children.

The sequenced sample was blood. This receptor was obtained from a girl aged 2-10 years in good health. The chain couples TRBV20-1 to TRBJ2-7; 8 bases are shared with TRBD2. The CDR3 protein is CSGTGGRTAPYEQYF. CDR3 nucleotides: TGCAGTGGTACAGGCGGGAGGACAGCCCCCTACGAGCAGTACTTC.